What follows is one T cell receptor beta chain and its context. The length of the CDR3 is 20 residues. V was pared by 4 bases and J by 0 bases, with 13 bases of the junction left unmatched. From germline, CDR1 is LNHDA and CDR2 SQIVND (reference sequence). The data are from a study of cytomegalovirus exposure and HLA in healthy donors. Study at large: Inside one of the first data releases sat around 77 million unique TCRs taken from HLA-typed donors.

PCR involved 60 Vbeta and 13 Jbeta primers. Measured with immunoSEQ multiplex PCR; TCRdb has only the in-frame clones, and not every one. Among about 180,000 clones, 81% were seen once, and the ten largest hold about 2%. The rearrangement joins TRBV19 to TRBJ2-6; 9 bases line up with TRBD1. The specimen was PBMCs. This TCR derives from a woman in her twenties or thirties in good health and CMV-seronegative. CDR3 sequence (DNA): TGTGCCAGTAGTACCACAGGGGGCTTAACCTCAAGCTCTGGGGCCAACGTCCTGACTTTC. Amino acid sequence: CASSTTGGLTSSSGANVLTF.